Following are 24 T cell receptor beta chains from one sample sequenced in a study of blood T cell repertoires in COVID-19. The data were produced by immunoSEQ multiplex PCR, yet TCRdb's version contains in-frame clones alone and is incomplete. The sample has 110,000 to 150,000 clones, approximately 84% seen once. Material for sequencing was peripheral blood. The receptors shown here come from a human donor in a cohort sampled during active COVID-19.

The chain combines TRBV11-2 with TRBJ1-6, with TRBD1 as a possible D gene (5 bases). Trimming stripped 3 bases from V and 10 bases from J, with 25 bases between. The CDR3 is 18 residues long. From germline, CDR1 is SGHAT and CDR2 FQNNGV. In nucleotides, the CDR3 is TGTGCCAGCAGCTTGCTCCTCGGAGGGGCGAATCGGGGCTCACCCCTCCACTTT. As protein: CASSLLLGGANRGSPLHF.

The genes are TRBV6-5 and TRBJ2-5; D is unresolved. Germline values: CDR1 MNHEY, CDR2 SVGAGI. Trimming took 4 bases from V and 2 from J, leaving 17 bases between them. This CDR3 has 16 residues. DNA for the CDR3: TGTGCCAGCAGTTTACACTTTTCGGCGGCGCAAGAGACCCAGTACTTC. As protein: CASSLHFSAAQETQYF.

This chain connects TRBV12-3 or TRBV12-4 to TRBJ1-2, with 7 bases identical to TRBD1. The CDR3 is 13 amino acids. V dropped 6 bases and J dropped 7; count of bases not matched to a gene: 8. As DNA, the CDR3 is TGTGCCAGCAGAGTGACAGGGTCGCCTGGCTACACCTTC. Protein product: CASRVTGSPGYTF.

This chain uses TRBV7-5 with TRBJ2-1; no check of the table's D call, TRBD2, against the DNA was made. TRBV7-5 is recorded as a pseudogene. The CDR3 consists of 14 residues. The CDR3 coding sequence is TGTGTCAGAAGCTTACCGGAGGGGACGGATGAGCAGTTCTTC. It codes for CVRSLPEGTDEQFF.

V is TRBV9 and J is TRBJ2-2, with 7 bases identical to TRBD1. Losses at the gene ends were 4 bases for V and 0 bases for J; bases not matched to a gene: 9. This CDR3 has 17 residues. Per the germline V gene, CDR1 is SGDLS and CDR2 is YYNGEE. DNA for the CDR3: TGTGCCAGCAGCTCGCCCCCCGGGACAGCGAACACCGGGGAGCTGTTTTTT. The encoded protein is CASSSPPGTANTGELFF.

The chain carries TRBV10-3 and TRBJ1-4, with 9 bases that match TRBD1. The CDR3 runs to 15 residues. After removal of 4 bases from V and 8 bases from J, the junction contained 8 bases not matched to a gene. CDR1 ENHRY and CDR2 SYGVKD come from the germline V gene. Here the CDR3 reads CAISADRGLGEKLFF. In nucleotides, the CDR3 is TGTGCCATCAGTGCGGACAGGGGCCTCGGGGAAAAACTGTTTTTT.

This clone was found once. The chain uses TRBV6-5 and TRBJ2-2, with a tentative D call TRBD2 (6 bases). Germline V gives CDR1 MNHEY, CDR2 SVGAGI. CDR3 length: 13 amino acids. The germline V and J ends were trimmed by 5 bases and 5 bases, with 9 bases remaining between them. CDR3 in amino acids: CASSRERTGELFF. For the CDR3, the DNA is TGTGCCAGCAGTCGGGAGAGGACCGGGGAGCTGTTTTTT.

V and J are TRBV5-1 and TRBJ2-6; 7 bases match TRBD1. Trimming removed 5 bases from V and 4 bases from J; junction bases left unmatched: 3. This CDR3 is 14 amino acids long. Germline loops: CDR1 SGHRS, CDR2 YFSETQ. For the CDR3, the DNA is TGCGCCAGCAGGACAGGGTCCGGGGCCAACGTCCTGACTTTC. Translated, it gives CASRTGSGANVLTF.

J is TRBJ1-2 and V is TRBV7-8, with TRBD1 matching 7 bases. Trimming cost V 0 bases and J 4 bases; bases outside gene matches: 5. Germline CDR1 and CDR2: SGHVS and FQNEAQ. This CDR3 contains 15 residues. CDR3 sequence (DNA): TGTGCCAGCAGCTTAGCTAGACAGGGCTTCTATGGCTACACCTTC. Protein product: CASSLARQGFYGYTF.

This clone was recorded only once. The V and J genes are TRBV2 and TRBJ2-1, with TRBD1 matching 12 bases. J was trimmed by 8 bases and V by 8 bases; bases with no gene match: 25. This CDR3 spans 20 amino acids. CDR1 is SNHLY, CDR2 FYNNEI, per germline. The CDR3 is CASPREGQGALASNRDEQFF. Here the CDR3 DNA reads TGTGCCAGCCCGCGGGAGGGACAGGGGGCTCTCGCGTCTAACCGGGATGAGCAGTTCTTC.

The genes are TRBV5-4 and TRBJ1-2; a possible D gene is TRBD1 (6 bases). With 1 base removed from V and 4 bases from J, the gap between germline ends came to 11 bases. The V gene's germline CDR1 is SGHNT and CDR2 YYREEE (reference sequence). The length of the CDR3 is 14 residues. CDR3 region: CASSLLGRGYGYTF. The CDR3 nucleotides read TGTGCCAGCAGCTTGTTGGGCAGGGGCTATGGCTACACCTTC.

The chain carries TRBV5-1 and TRBJ2-3; possible D gene TRBD1, 7 bases. The germline V and J ends were trimmed by 4 bases and 0 bases, with 12 bases remaining between them. CDR1 SGHRS and CDR2 YFSETQ come from the germline V gene. CDR3 length: 15 amino acids. CDR3 in amino acids: CASSLRGTSTDTQYF. The CDR3 bases are TGCGCCAGCAGCCTCAGGGGGACTAGCACAGATACGCAGTATTTT.

The rearrangement links TRBV19 to TRBJ1-5, with TRBD1 matching over 8 bases. Germline CDR1 reads LNHDA; CDR2 reads SQIVND (reference sequence). CDR3 size: 17 residues. V shed 5 bases, J shed 4 bases, and the junction held 13 bases outside the gene matches. The CDR3 reads CASSPGTGLLGNQPQHF. DNA for the CDR3: TGTGCCAGTAGTCCCGGGACAGGCCTCCTAGGGAATCAGCCCCAGCATTTT.

The chain employs TRBV7-8 and TRBJ1-1; D gene ambiguous. Germline CDR1 and CDR2: SGHVS and FQNEAQ. There are 14 residues in the CDR3. Trimming left V 0 bases short and J 4 bases short, with 9 bases between. DNA of the CDR3: TGTGCCAGCAGCTTAGCCATGGTCGGCACTGAAGCTTTCTTT. Protein sequence: CASSLAMVGTEAFF.

The J gene is TRBJ2-1, the V gene TRBV5-1, with 11 bases that match TRBD2. Germline V gene sequence: CDR1 SGHRS, CDR2 YFSETQ. This CDR3 has 15 residues. Germline trimming cut 4 bases from V and 7 bases from J; bases unmatched to any gene: 7. The CDR3 nucleotides are TGCGCCAGCAGCATCACTAGCGGGAGAAGGAATGAGCAGTTCTTC. Protein product: CASSITSGRRNEQFF.

The rearrangement joins TRBV14 to TRBJ1-3, with a possible D match to TRBD1 (6 bases). Germline V gene data show CDR1 as SGHDN and CDR2 as FVKESK. V lost 4 bases, J lost 3 bases, and 7 bases lay in between. There are 13 residues in the CDR3. CDR3 DNA sequence: TGTGCCAGCAGCCGACAGGTTGGAAACACCATATATTTT. Translation gives CASSRQVGNTIYF.

CDR3 region: CASNLQGRNGYTF. As DNA, the CDR3 is TGTGCCAGCAACCTACAGGGGCGGAATGGCTACACCTTC. This chain uses TRBV12-3 or TRBV12-4 with TRBJ1-2; 7 bases match TRBD1. V dropped 7 bases and J dropped 6; count of bases not matched to a gene: 8. The CDR3 length is 13 residues.

V gene TRBV10-3 combines with J gene TRBJ1-5, with D maybe TRBD1 (6 bases). The germline V gene has CDR1 ENHRY and CDR2 SYGVKD. The CDR3 is made up of 17 amino acids. Trimming cost V 2 bases and J 0 bases, with 14 bases left between them. CDR3 sequence reads: CAISEELRQVSNQPQHF. In nucleotides, the CDR3 is TGTGCCATCAGTGAGGAACTCAGACAGGTTAGCAATCAGCCCCAGCATTTT.

V gene TRBV6-4 combines with J gene TRBJ2-2, with 7 bases fitting TRBD2. The CDR3 is made up of 14 amino acids. The J segment lost 4 bases and the V segment lost 6 bases, leaving 5 bases of the junction unmatched. Germline V gene lookup returns CDR1 MRHNA and CDR2 SNTAGT. In DNA, the CDR3 is TGTGCCAGCAGGCCCCTAGCGGCCACCGGGGAGCTGTTTTTT. It yields the protein CASRPLAATGELFF.

The rearrangement uses TRBV7-3 and TRBJ2-2, with D possibly matching TRBD1 (6 bases). Germline V gene sequence: CDR1 SGHTA, CDR2 FQGTGA. V dropped 3 bases and J dropped 2 bases, with 7 bases sitting between them. CDR3 length: 14 amino acids. CDR3 amino acids: CASSLGQNTGELFF. In DNA, the CDR3 is TGTGCCAGCAGCTTGGGACAAAACACCGGGGAGCTGTTTTTT. The whole variable domain, filled in from reference TRBV7-3 and TRBJ2-2, reads GAGVSQTPSNKVTEKGKYVELRCDPISGHTALYWYRQSLGQGPEFLIYFQGTGAADDSGLPNDRFFAVRPEGSVSTLKIQRTERGDSAVYLCASSLGQNTGELFFGEGSRLTVL.

The J gene is TRBJ1-2, the V gene TRBV5-4; perhaps TRBD1 as D (6 bases). V lost 4 bases and J 5 bases, leaving 15 bases between the germline ends. The CDR3 extends over 14 amino acids. In germline, CDR1 is SGHNT, CDR2 YYREEE (reference sequence). The CDR3 loop reads CASSPGQDPYGYTF. CDR3 DNA sequence: TGTGCCAGCAGCCCGGGACAAGATCCTTATGGCTACACCTTC.

The chain joins TRBV9 to TRBJ2-3, with TRBD2 matching 8 bases. The CDR3 is 14 residues long. Germline CDR1 reads SGDLS; CDR2 reads YYNGEE. V shed 4 bases, J shed 3 bases, and the junction held 4 bases outside the gene matches. The CDR3 DNA is TGTGCCAGCAGCTTCGGGGGGGCGACAGATACGCAGTATTTT. It codes for CASSFGGATDTQYF.

The J gene is TRBJ1-1, the V gene TRBV7-9; D gene unclear. Trimming pared 1 base from V and 5 bases from J, leaving 14 bases between. The germline gives CDR1 SEHNR, CDR2 FQNEAQ (reference sequence). This CDR3 contains 15 residues. The CDR3: CASSLVMAGKTEAFF. In DNA, the CDR3 is TGTGCCAGCAGCTTAGTAATGGCCGGGAAGACTGAAGCTTTCTTT.

Concerning this clone: Other DNA sequences in this sample translate to the same CDR3. The J gene is TRBJ2-3, the V gene TRBV10-3; D is possibly TRBD2 (6 bases). V was clipped by 0 bases and J by 0 bases, with 10 bases between them. This CDR3 contains 16 residues. Germline values: CDR1 ENHRY, CDR2 SYGVKD. The CDR3 DNA reads as TGTGCCATCAGTGAGTCTTGGCGGGAAAGCACAGATACGCAGTATTTT. Protein product: CAISESWRESTDTQYF.